The clone carrying this T cell receptor (beta chain) was detected only a few times. Its antigen is not known. The assay was immunoSEQ multiplex PCR, and TCRdb's table has in-frame clones only and misses some. Of a few thousand clones listed, roughly 69% are singletons. V lost 3 bases to trimming and J lost 6 bases; unmatched junction nucleotides: 2. The germline V gene encodes CDR1 LNHDA and CDR2 SQIVND (reference sequence). CDR3 size: 13 residues. The data derive from a study of CD8 T cell repertoires and HIV-1 epitope variants. About the research overall: Controls were a CMV, EBV and flu peptide pool, Ebola AY9 negative control, and no-peptide well.

The chain employs TRBV19 and TRBJ2-7; TRBD2 matches 10 bases. The sequenced material came from cultured CD8+ T cells derived from PBMCs. This sequence was found in a male donor with HIV. In DNA form, the CDR3 reads TGTGCCAGTAGTATTAGGACTAGCGGCGAGCAGTACTTC. It is translated as CASSIRTSGEQYF. The whole variable domain, remainder taken from reference TRBV19 and TRBJ2-7, is DGGITQSPKYLFRKEGQNVTLSCEQNLNHDAMYWYRQDPGQGLRLIYYSQIVNDFQKGDIAEGYSVSREKKESFPLTVTSAQKNPTAFYLCASSIRTSGEQYFGPGTRLTVT.